This is a list of T cell receptor beta chains from one sample in a study of technical replicates of blood from several donors. The method was immunoSEQ multiplex PCR; TCRdb's version includes in-frame clones alone and lacks a portion of them. The table records 98,000 or so clones, approximately 95% of them present only once. Material for sequencing was T cells isolated from PBMCs. These receptors all stem from a human donor in good health. Both conserved end residues are part of each CDR3. The order of the fields is J gene, D gene, clone size, V gene, CDR3 protein, CDR3 DNA. A D gene is named only where the DNA matches it firmly. The listing skips clone size in some rows; elsewhere it reads once, few, many or a size class.

TRBJ2-7	.	.	TRBV11-2	CALEEGASYEQYF	TGTGCCTTGGAGGAGGGGGCCTCCTACGAGCAGTACTTC
TRBJ1-5	TRBD1	.	TRBV7-3	CASSPQGGNQPQHF	TGTGCCAGCAGCCCACAGGGGGGAAATCAGCCCCAGCATTTT
TRBJ1-2	TRBD1	.	TRBV28	CASTDRGINGYTF	TGTGCCAGCACCGACAGGGGAATCAATGGCTACACCTTC
TRBJ2-7	.	.	TRBV4-1	CASSQERPREGLINEQYF	TGCGCCAGCAGCCAAGAAAGACCGAGGGAAGGGCTGATAAACGAGCAGTACTTC
TRBJ2-1	TRBD2	.	TRBV29-1	CSVDSLLAGFNEQFF	TGCAGCGTTGATTCTCTCCTAGCGGGGTTCAATGAGCAGTTCTTC
TRBJ2-7	.	.	TRBV11-2	CASSLHGGTYEQYF	TGTGCCAGCAGCCTCCATGGGGGGACGTACGAGCAGTACTTC
TRBJ2-3	.	.	TRBV9	CASSGTDGGTDTQYF	TGTGCCAGCAGCGGAACGGACGGGGGCACAGATACGCAGTATTTT
TRBJ2-5	TRBD1	.	TRBV7-9	CASSLTGTVPQETQYF	TGTGCCAGCAGCTTAACCGGGACAGTGCCCCAAGAGACCCAGTACTTC
TRBJ2-1	.	.	TRBV7-9	CASSLVGPRGNEQFF	TGTGCCAGCAGCTTAGTAGGACCAAGGGGAAATGAGCAGTTCTTC
TRBJ1-1	.	.	TRBV7-8	CASSLEYKDSVFRNTEAFF	TGTGCCAGCAGCTTAGAATACAAAGACTCTGTGTTTCGGAACACTGAAGCTTTCTTT
TRBJ1-5	.	.	TRBV7-9	CASSLGRIGDQPQHF	TGTGCCAGCAGCTTAGGAAGGATCGGGGATCAGCCCCAGCATTTT
TRBJ1-3	.	.	TRBV9	CASSVGGGTGNTIYF	TGTGCCAGCAGCGTAGGGGGGGGTACTGGAAACACCATATATTTT
TRBJ2-1	TRBD1	.	TRBV19	CASTAGGRGLVYEQFF	TGTGCCAGTACCGCCGGGGGCAGGGGGCTTGTCTATGAGCAGTTCTTC
TRBJ2-3	.	.	TRBV7-9	CASSFIGRVAHDTQYF	TGTGCCAGCAGCTTTATCGGCCGGGTAGCACACGATACGCAGTATTTT
TRBJ2-3	.	.	TRBV6-5	CASSYSPGVDTQYF	TGTGCCAGCAGTTACTCCCCCGGGGTAGATACGCAGTATTTT
TRBJ2-7	TRBD2	.	TRBV27	CASSFIAGGPDEQYF	TGTGCCAGCAGTTTTATAGCGGGAGGGCCCGACGAGCAGTACTTC
TRBJ1-2	TRBD1	.	TRBV4-1	CASSPDRAYGYTF	TGCGCCAGCAGCCCCGACAGGGCGTATGGCTACACCTTC
TRBJ2-3	.	.	TRBV2	CASSLTSGGTDTQYF	TGTGCCAGCAGCCTTACCTCAGGGGGGACAGATACGCAGTATTTT
TRBJ2-7	.	.	TRBV9	CASSRSYGSYEQYF	TGTGCCAGCAGCCGGTCCTACGGCTCCTACGAGCAGTACTTC
TRBJ1-1	.	.	TRBV11-3	CASSLDFGTEAFF	TGTGCCAGCAGCTTAGATTTCGGCACTGAAGCTTTCTTT
TRBJ2-7	.	.	TRBV28	CASSLGLPRPSYEQYF	TGTGCCAGCAGTTTGGGACTTCCACGGCCCTCCTACGAGCAGTACTTC
TRBJ2-1	TRBD2	.	TRBV5-4	CASSWSLLAGGQSSYNEQFF	TGTGCCAGCAGCTGGTCCCTACTAGCGGGGGGCCAAAGCTCCTACAATGAGCAGTTCTTC
TRBJ2-5	TRBD2	.	TRBV28	CASSQPTSEETQYF	TGTGCCAGCAGCCAACCGACTAGCGAAGAGACCCAGTACTTC
TRBJ1-6	.	.	TRBV30	CAWTPGGNSPLHF	TGTGCCTGGACGCCGGGGGGGAATTCACCCCTCCACTTT
TRBJ2-5	.	.	TRBV6-1	CASSPDRRVNF	TGTGCCAGCAGCCCAGACAGACGAGTCAACTTC
TRBJ1-2	.	.	TRBV5-4	CASSRVGRAGARDGYTF	TGTGCCAGCAGCCGTGTGGGACGGGCGGGGGCTAGGGATGGCTACACCTTC
TRBJ2-5	TRBD2	.	TRBV6-1	CASSYTSGGETQYF	TGTGCCAGCAGCTATACTAGCGGCGGGGAGACCCAGTACTTC
TRBJ2-5	TRBD1	.	TRBV19	CASSGTGRPETQYF	TGTGCCAGTTCCGGGACAGGACGACCAGAGACCCAGTACTTC
TRBJ2-3	TRBD2	.	TRBV11-3	CASSLGGGNTQYF	TGTGCCAGCAGCTTAGGGGGAGGGAATACGCAGTATTTT
TRBJ2-7	.	.	TRBV7-6	CASSGLRGAGYEQYF	TGTGCCAGCAGCGGTTTACGGGGGGCGGGATACGAGCAGTACTTC
TRBJ1-1	.	.	TRBV10-3	CAIRAGRGNTEAFF	TGTGCCATCAGGGCAGGTCGTGGGAACACTGAAGCTTTCTTT
TRBJ2-7	TRBD2	.	TRBV6-6	CASIGTSGRAAYEQYF	TGTGCCAGCATCGGGACTAGCGGGAGGGCGGCCTACGAGCAGTACTTC
TRBJ2-1	.	.	TRBV27	CASSLSDLEFF	TGTGCCAGCAGTTTATCGGACTTGGAGTTCTTC
TRBJ2-1	.	.	TRBV28	CASSFHRTHNEQFF	TGTGCCAGCAGTTTCCACCGGACTCACAATGAGCAGTTCTTC
TRBJ2-7	.	.	TRBV5-1	CASSFTNSGAYEQYF	TGCGCCAGCAGCTTTACCAACTCGGGAGCTTACGAGCAGTACTTC
TRBJ2-7	.	.	TRBV11-2	CASSLEEWQGSYEQYF	TGTGCCAGCAGCTTAGAGGAATGGCAGGGATCCTACGAGCAGTACTTC
TRBJ1-1	.	.	TRBV30	CAWSALGGGNTEAFF	TGTGCCTGGAGTGCCCTTGGGGGAGGGAACACTGAAGCTTTCTTT
TRBJ1-2	TRBD1	once	TRBV11-2	CASSLGQGGNYGYTF	TGTGCCAGCAGCTTGGGACAGGGGGGAAACTATGGCTACACCTTC
TRBJ2-1	.	.	TRBV27	CASSSGNEQFF	TGTGCCAGCAGTTCGGGAAATGAGCAGTTCTTC
TRBJ2-7	.	.	TRBV18	CASSAAGFFGEQYF	TGTGCCAGCTCCGCGGCCGGGTTCTTTGGCGAGCAGTACTTC
TRBJ2-2	.	.	TRBV6-5	CASSYSPGGGELFF	TGTGCCAGCAGTTACTCGCCCGGGGGCGGGGAGCTGTTTTTT
TRBJ1-3	TRBD1	.	TRBV19	CASSNRDRGPSSGNTIYF	TGTGCCAGTAGCAACCGGGACAGGGGGCCTAGCTCTGGAAACACCATATATTTT
TRBJ1-1	.	.	TRBV7-3	CASSFGPSNTEAFF	TGTGCCAGCAGCTTTGGCCCGTCGAACACTGAAGCTTTCTTT
TRBJ2-7	TRBD2	.	TRBV19	CASSSGGINSYEQYF	TGTGCCAGTAGTTCGGGAGGGATCAACTCCTACGAGCAGTACTTC
TRBJ1-1	.	.	TRBV6-1	CASSLLQGLDTEAFF	TGTGCCAGCAGCCTATTACAGGGATTAGACACTGAAGCTTTCTTT
TRBJ1-1	.	.	TRBV18	CASSEQGRAFF	TGTGCCAGCTCAGAACAGGGTCGAGCTTTCTTT
TRBJ1-2	TRBD1	.	TRBV28	CASSSLDRGDGYTF	TGTGCCAGCAGTTCCCTCGACAGGGGGGATGGCTACACCTTC
TRBJ2-7	TRBD2	few	TRBV10-3	CAISDSSGSSYEQYF	TGTGCCATCAGTGATTCAAGCGGGAGCTCCTACGAGCAGTACTTC
TRBJ2-7	.	once	TRBV6-6	CASSPRGGYEQYF	TGTGCCAGCAGTCCAAGAGGGGGATACGAGCAGTACTTC
TRBJ2-5	.	.	TRBV5-4	CASSQGQETQYF	TGTGCCAGCAGCCAGGGGCAAGAGACCCAGTACTTC
TRBJ2-7	TRBD1	.	TRBV18	CASSPPNRDRGNSYEQYF	TGTGCCAGCTCACCTCCGAACCGGGACAGGGGGAATTCCTACGAGCAGTACTTC
TRBJ2-1	.	few	TRBV6-1	CASSQVAPTYNEQFF	TGTGCCAGCAGTCAGGTGGCACCGACCTACAATGAGCAGTTCTTC
TRBJ2-7	.	.	TRBV4-1	CASSHQGSSYEQYF	TGCGCCAGCAGTCACCAGGGATCCTCCTACGAGCAGTACTTC
TRBJ2-2	TRBD1	.	TRBV5-1	CASSSGQGGSTGELFF	TGCGCCAGCAGCTCAGGACAGGGAGGCTCCACCGGGGAGCTGTTTTTT
TRBJ1-3	.	.	TRBV10-3	CAIRGPSSGNTIYF	TGTGCCATCAGGGGGCCAAGCTCTGGAAACACCATATATTTT
TRBJ2-2	.	.	TRBV27	CASSLFGGNTGELFF	TGTGCCAGCAGTTTATTCGGAGGGAACACCGGGGAGCTGTTTTTT
TRBJ2-5	TRBD1	.	TRBV9	CASSPGTVPGQETQYF	TGTGCCAGCAGCCCCGGGACAGTCCCTGGTCAAGAGACCCAGTACTTC
TRBJ2-7	TRBD1	few	TRBV30	CASSLRDRTYEQYF	TGTGCCTCTTCACTCCGGGACAGGACCTACGAGCAGTACTTC
TRBJ1-1	.	.	TRBV6-6	CASSYRAGVMNTEAFF	TGTGCCAGCAGTTACAGGGCAGGGGTCATGAACACTGAAGCTTTCTTT
TRBJ1-6	.	.	TRBV30	CAWSVPLVGYSPLHF	TGTGCCTGGAGTGTCCCCTTAGTCGGGTATTCACCCCTCCACTTT